Listed here are 23 T cell receptor beta chains from one sample, sequenced in a study of T-cell memory formation after mild COVID-19. TCRdb fed the 5' RACE reads into MiXCR, producing one record per CDR3 protein. Seen here are about 110,000 distinct CDR3 sequences, around an eighth observed once, and the top ten hold 27%. Sequenced sample: PBMCs or a T cell subset sorted from them (not recorded which). The origin of the receptors is an adult woman who had mild COVID-19 (a few samples of this study predate the infection). Cell type and time point are not known.

This clonotype has only a few counts. The genes are TRBV18 and TRBJ2-7; 8 nucleotides align to TRBD1. The CDR3 length is 14 residues. The germline V gene encodes CDR1 KGHSH and CDR2 LQKENI. J was trimmed by 3 bases and V by 5 bases; bases with no gene match: 6. CDR3 loop: CASSMDRAGYEQYF. Here the CDR3 DNA reads TGTGCCAGCTCAATGGACAGGGCTGGCTACGAGCAGTACTTC.

This clonotype has ten or more counts. The chain links TRBV29-1 to TRBJ2-2; possibly TRBD2 for D (6 bases). Germline CDR1 SQVTM, CDR2 ANQGSEA. The ends were cut back, 6 bases at V and 0 bases at J, with 14 bases in the middle. The CDR3 is 15 amino acids. The chain's CDR3 is CSVEGSRTNTGELFF. The CDR3, as DNA: TGCAGCGTGGAGGGTTCGCGGACGAACACCGGGGAGCTGTTTTTT.

The chain is built from TRBV29-1 and TRBJ2-7; TRBD1 matches at 8 bases. V lost 6 bases to trimming and J lost 4 bases; unmatched junction nucleotides: 5. The CDR3 totals 12 residues. CDR1 and CDR2 (germline): SQVTM, ANQGSEA. CDR3 coding DNA: TGCAGCGTCAGGACAGGGTGGTACGAGCAGTACTTC. It encodes CSVRTGWYEQYF.

This chain uses TRBV6-2 or TRBV6-3 with TRBJ2-3, with 9 bases matching TRBD2. V lost 0 bases and J lost 0; bases outside the gene matches: 4. Germline CDR1 reads MNHEY; CDR2 reads SVGEGT. The CDR3 runs 17 residues. The CDR3 coding sequence is TGTGCCAGCAGTTACTCGACTAGCGGTTCTAGCACAGATACGCAGTATTTT. Translating it yields CASSYSTSGSSTDTQYF.

This clonotype was seen a handful of times. As DNA, the CDR3 is TGTGCCAGCAACCCCCCGGACAGGGCCTACGAGCAGTACTTC. Translated: CASNPPDRAYEQYF. The chain couples TRBV12-3 or TRBV12-4 to TRBJ2-7; 8 bases line up with TRBD1. After removal of 7 bases from V and 2 bases from J, the junction contained 7 bases not matched to a gene. The CDR3 length is 14 residues.

This chain joins TRBV20-1 and TRBJ2-7; 10 bases agree with TRBD2. V dropped 2 bases and J dropped 2; count of bases not matched to a gene: 12. Germline V gene lookup returns CDR1 DFQATT and CDR2 SNEGSKA (reference sequence). CDR3 size: 17 residues. The CDR3 nucleotides read TGCAGTGCTAGACTCTCTAGCGGGAGAGGTACTGCCTACGAGCAGTACTTC. Its protein product is CSARLSSGRGTAYEQYF.

The V gene is TRBV7-9, the J gene TRBJ2-3; 13 nucleotides agree with TRBD2. Germline CDR1 and CDR2: SEHNR and FQNEAQ (reference sequence). V shed 5 bases, J shed 5 bases, and the junction held 10 bases outside the gene matches. The CDR3 extends over 17 amino acids. CDR3 sequence: CASSPLVGLAGVDTQYF. The CDR3 bases are TGTGCCAGCAGCCCATTAGTAGGACTAGCGGGGGTAGATACGCAGTATTTT.

The chain has TRBV3-1 and TRBJ1-5; no clear D. Germline assignment: CDR1 LGHDT and CDR2 YNNKEL (reference sequence). V lost 0 bases to trimming and J lost 1 base, with 7 bases between them. The CDR3 contains 15 residues. CDR3 region: CASSQDPGSNQPQHF. In DNA, the CDR3 is TGTGCCAGCAGCCAAGATCCCGGAAGCAATCAGCCCCAGCATTTT.

The chain employs TRBV12-3 or TRBV12-4 and TRBJ2-3, with D possibly TRBD2 on 6 matching bases. Trimming pared 7 bases from V and 4 bases from J, leaving 21 bases between. The CDR3 runs to 16 residues. The CDR3 protein is CASTRTGLRSADTQYF. The CDR3 DNA is TGTGCCAGCACTCGGACGGGACTCCGAAGCGCAGATACGCAGTATTTT.

The table lists this clonotype with many counts. The J gene is TRBJ2-3, the V gene TRBV7-2, with TRBD1 identical over 8 bases. This CDR3 comprises 15 residues. The ends lost 6 bases at V and 5 bases at J; junction bases unmatched: 10. Germline-derived CDR1 and CDR2 are SGHTA and FQGNSA. The CDR3, as DNA: TGTGCCAGCAGATCCCCGACAGGGGAACTAGATACGCAGTATTTT. Amino acid sequence: CASRSPTGELDTQYF.

This CDR3 is CASSGRGNSYNSPLHF. DNA of the CDR3: TGTGCCAGCAGCGGACGGGGCAATTCGTATAATTCACCCCTCCACTTT. The chain uses TRBV6-5 and TRBJ1-6; the D gene is possibly TRBD1 (5 bases). V gave up 6 bases and J gave up 4 bases, with 16 bases separating them. Germline V CDR1 and CDR2: MNHEY, SVGAGI. This CDR3 has 16 amino acids.

The V gene is TRBV19, the J gene TRBJ1-1, with D possibly matching TRBD1 (5 bases). The germline V gene has CDR1 LNHDA and CDR2 SQIVND (reference sequence). The ends were cut back, 7 bases at V and 5 bases at J, with 11 bases in the middle. This CDR3 region has 12 residues. CDR3 DNA sequence: TGTGCCAGTAAGATGACAGAAACTGAAGCTTTCTTT. It is translated as CASKMTETEAFF.

A few counts support this clonotype. The chain couples TRBV6-6 to TRBJ2-2; perhaps TRBD2 as D (6 bases). Germline lookup yields CDR1 MNHNY and CDR2 SVGAGI (reference sequence). The CDR3 is 14 amino acids. The germline V and J ends were trimmed by 2 bases and 3 bases, with 7 bases remaining between them. The CDR3 here is CASSYRDYTGELFF. CDR3 sequence (DNA): TGTGCCAGCAGTTACAGGGACTACACCGGGGAGCTGTTTTTT.

CDR3 DNA: TGTGCCAGCAGTCCCGAAGCAAAGGGACTAGCGGGAGCGGGGGAGCAGTACTTC. This sequence encodes CASSPEAKGLAGAGEQYF. The chain carries TRBV6-2 or TRBV6-3 and TRBJ2-7, with 14 bases fitting TRBD2. The CDR3 runs 18 residues. Germline V gene data show CDR1 as MNHEY and CDR2 as SVGEGT. The trim removed 5 bases at V and 7 bases at J, leaving 16 bases unmatched.

The chain uses TRBV4-2 and TRBJ2-3; no reliable D call. Germline CDR1 and CDR2: LGHNA and YNFKEQ. The CDR3 loop spans 12 amino acids. The V end was cut by 1 base, the J end by 3 bases, with 2 bases between. CDR3: CASSQVTDTQYF. The CDR3 region has the DNA TGTGCCAGCAGCCAAGTAACAGATACGCAGTATTTT.

Details on this clonotype: This sequence may be a read error, since a much larger clone differs from it by one base. V and J are TRBV11-2 and TRBJ2-4; D not resolved. Trimming cost V 1 base and J 3 bases, with 10 bases left between them. The germline gives CDR1 SGHAT, CDR2 FQNNGV. This CDR3 has 15 residues. CDR3 residues: CASSLGCLGKNIQYF. CDR3 coding DNA: TGTGCCAGCAGCTTAGGGTGTTTGGGCAAAAACATTCAGTACTTC.

V gene TRBV7-9 combines with J gene TRBJ2-5, with D tentatively TRBD2 (5 bases). CDR1 and CDR2 (germline): SEHNR, FQNEAQ (reference sequence). The V end was cut by 5 bases, the J end by 5 bases, with 15 bases between. The CDR3 sequence is 14 residues long. The CDR3 sequence: CASSQTLALETQYF. DNA for the CDR3: TGTGCCAGCAGCCAGACGCTAGCCCTGGAGACCCAGTACTTC.

This clonotype occurred a few times. The chain has TRBV11-2 and TRBJ2-7; tentatively, D is TRBD2 (5 bases). V shed 1 base and J shed 3 bases, with 13 bases lying between them. The CDR3 consists of 15 residues. Germline CDR1 is SGHAT and CDR2 is FQNNGV. Written as DNA, the CDR3 is TGTGCCAGCAGCTTAGCCCTCGACGGAGGCTACGAGCAGTACTTC. Amino acids: CASSLALDGGYEQYF. The full variable domain, completed using reference TRBV11-2 and TRBJ2-7, is EAGVAQSPRYKIIEKRQSVAFWCNPISGHATLYWYQQILGQGPKLLIQFQNNGVVDDSQLPKDRFSAERLKGVDSTLKIQPAKLEDSAVYLCASSLALDGGYEQYFGPGTRLTVT.

This clonotype was recorded many times. CDR3 nucleotide sequence: TGTGCCAGCACCATCACTGATACGCAGTATTTT. Amino acids: CASTITDTQYF. The J gene is TRBJ2-3, the V gene TRBV5-5, with unresolved D. Per the germline V gene, CDR1 is SGHKS and CDR2 is YYEKEE (reference sequence). There are 11 residues in the CDR3. V lost 6 bases and J lost 6, with 8 bases in between.

Concerning this clonotype: The junction does not match germline at one end; this may be a read error. The V call is TRBV18, the J call TRBJ2-7; TRBD2 matches 11 bases. The CDR3 sequence is 15 residues long. Germline V lookup: CDR1 KGHSH, CDR2 LQKENI. In DNA, the CDR3 is TGTGCCAGCGCACCGCTACTAGCGGGAGAGGCCGAGCAGTACTTC. Amino acids: CASAPLLAGEAEQYF. The full variable domain, its missing parts supplied by reference TRBV18 and TRBJ2-7, is NAGVMQNPRHLVRRRGQEARLRCSPMKGHSHVYWYRQLPEEGLKFMVYLQKENIIDESGMPKERFSAEFPKEGPSILRIQQVVRGDSAAYFCASAPLLAGEAEQYFGPGTRLTVT.

This chain joins TRBV4-1 and TRBJ1-4; D possibly corresponds to TRBD1 (5 bases). Germline V gene data show CDR1 as MGHRA and CDR2 as YSYEKL. The CDR3 totals 16 residues. V lost 1 base and J lost 7, with 16 bases in between. The CDR3 region has the DNA TGCGCCAGCAGCCAAGGTCCCAGGGTCCGGGGTGAAAAACTGTTTTTT. Encoded protein: CASSQGPRVRGEKLFF.

The V and J genes are TRBV24-1 and TRBJ2-1; 10 bases are a match to TRBD2. The ends lost 0 bases at V and 9 bases at J; junction bases unmatched: 16. CDR1 and CDR2 (germline): KGHDR, SFDVKD. The CDR3 totals 19 residues. The CDR3 spells CATSDLRSGSGGSWGEQFF. The CDR3 DNA sequence: TGTGCCACCAGTGATTTGCGGTCCGGTAGCGGGGGGTCGTGGGGTGAGCAGTTCTTC.

This clonotype turned up a few times. The chain employs TRBV6-5 and TRBJ1-2; TRBD1 might be the D (5 bases). V lost 5 bases and J lost 4, with 14 bases in between. Germline V gene data show CDR1 as MNHEY and CDR2 as SVGAGI. The CDR3 is 14 residues long. In DNA, the CDR3 is TGTGCCAGCAGTGCGTTAGACAGAGTCTATGGCTACACCTTC. Translated, it gives CASSALDRVYGYTF.